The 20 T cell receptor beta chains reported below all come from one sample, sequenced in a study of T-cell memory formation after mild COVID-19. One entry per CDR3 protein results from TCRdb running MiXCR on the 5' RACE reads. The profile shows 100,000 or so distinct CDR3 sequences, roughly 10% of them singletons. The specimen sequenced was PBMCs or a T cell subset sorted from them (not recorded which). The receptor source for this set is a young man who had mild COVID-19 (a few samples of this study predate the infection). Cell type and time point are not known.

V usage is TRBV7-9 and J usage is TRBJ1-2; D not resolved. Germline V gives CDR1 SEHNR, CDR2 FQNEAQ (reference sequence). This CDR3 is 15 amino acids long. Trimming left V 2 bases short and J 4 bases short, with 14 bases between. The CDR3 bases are TGTGCCAGCAGCTTATCGCCGGAGGAGGGCTATGGCTACACCTTC. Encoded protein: CASSLSPEEGYGYTF.

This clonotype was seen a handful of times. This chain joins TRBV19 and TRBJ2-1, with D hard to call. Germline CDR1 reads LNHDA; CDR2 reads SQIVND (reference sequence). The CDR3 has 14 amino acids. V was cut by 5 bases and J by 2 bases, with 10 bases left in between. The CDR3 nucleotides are TGTGCCAGTAGTGATTCAGGACCCTACAATGAGCAGTTCTTC. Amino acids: CASSDSGPYNEQFF.

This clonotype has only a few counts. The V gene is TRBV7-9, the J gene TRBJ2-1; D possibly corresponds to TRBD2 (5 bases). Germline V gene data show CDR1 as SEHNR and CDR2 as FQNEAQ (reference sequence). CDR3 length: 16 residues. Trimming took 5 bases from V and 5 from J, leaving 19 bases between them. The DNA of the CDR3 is TGTGCCAGCAGCCCCCCTAGCAGAGTAAGAAACAATGAGCAGTTCTTC. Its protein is CASSPPSRVRNNEQFF.

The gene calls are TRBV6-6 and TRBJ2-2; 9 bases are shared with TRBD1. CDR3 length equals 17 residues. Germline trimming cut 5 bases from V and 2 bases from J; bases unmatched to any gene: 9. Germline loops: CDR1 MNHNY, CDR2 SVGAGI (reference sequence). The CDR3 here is CASSKRPGQGNTGELFF. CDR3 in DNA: TGTGCCAGCAGTAAACGACCGGGACAGGGCAACACCGGGGAGCTGTTTTTT.

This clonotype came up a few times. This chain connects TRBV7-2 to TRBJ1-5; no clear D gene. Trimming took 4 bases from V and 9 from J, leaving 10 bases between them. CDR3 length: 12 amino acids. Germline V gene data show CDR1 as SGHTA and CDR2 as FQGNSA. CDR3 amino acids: CASSYVGRPQHF. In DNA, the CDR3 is TGTGCCAGCAGCTACGTTGGTCGGCCCCAGCATTTT.

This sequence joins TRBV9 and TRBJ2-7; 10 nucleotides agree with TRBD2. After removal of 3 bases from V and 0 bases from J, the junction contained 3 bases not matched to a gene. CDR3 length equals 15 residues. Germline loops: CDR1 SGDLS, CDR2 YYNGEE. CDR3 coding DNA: TGTGCCAGCAGCGAAGCGGGGGGGAGCTCCTACGAGCAGTACTTC. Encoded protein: CASSEAGGSSYEQYF.

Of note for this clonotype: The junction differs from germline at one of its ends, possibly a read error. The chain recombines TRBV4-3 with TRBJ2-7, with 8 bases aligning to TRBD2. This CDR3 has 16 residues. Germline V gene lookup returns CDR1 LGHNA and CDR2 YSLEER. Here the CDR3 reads CASSQDPGGSPYELNF. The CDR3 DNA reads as TGCGCCAGCAGCCAAGATCCGGGGGGGTCCCCCTACGAGCTGAACTTC.

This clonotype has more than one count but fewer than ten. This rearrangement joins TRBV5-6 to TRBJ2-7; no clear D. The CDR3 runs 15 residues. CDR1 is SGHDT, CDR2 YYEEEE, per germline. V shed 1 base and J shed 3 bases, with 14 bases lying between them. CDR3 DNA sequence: TGTGCCAGCAGCTTGCGAGTAACGGGTCACTACGAGCAGTACGTC. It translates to CASSLRVTGHYEQYV.

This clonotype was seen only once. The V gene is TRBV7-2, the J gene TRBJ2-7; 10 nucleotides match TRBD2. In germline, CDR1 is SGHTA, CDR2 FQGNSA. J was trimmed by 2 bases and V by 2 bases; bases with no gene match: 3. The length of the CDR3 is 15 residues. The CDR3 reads CASSLSGLAAYEQYF. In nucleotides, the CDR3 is TGTGCCAGCAGCTTATCTGGACTAGCGGCCTACGAGCAGTACTTC.

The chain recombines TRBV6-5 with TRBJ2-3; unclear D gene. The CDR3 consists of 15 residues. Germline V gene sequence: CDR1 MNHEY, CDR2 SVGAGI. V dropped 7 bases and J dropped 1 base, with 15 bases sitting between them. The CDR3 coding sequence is TGTGCCAGCACTACTGGAACCTGGGGCACAGATACGCAGTATTTT. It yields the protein CASTTGTWGTDTQYF.

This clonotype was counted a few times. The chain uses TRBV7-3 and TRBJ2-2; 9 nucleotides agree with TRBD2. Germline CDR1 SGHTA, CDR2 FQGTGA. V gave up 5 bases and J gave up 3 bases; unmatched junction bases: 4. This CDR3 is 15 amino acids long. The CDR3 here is CASSMSGGHTGELFF. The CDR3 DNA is TGTGCCAGCAGCATGAGCGGGGGGCACACCGGGGAGCTGTTTTTT.

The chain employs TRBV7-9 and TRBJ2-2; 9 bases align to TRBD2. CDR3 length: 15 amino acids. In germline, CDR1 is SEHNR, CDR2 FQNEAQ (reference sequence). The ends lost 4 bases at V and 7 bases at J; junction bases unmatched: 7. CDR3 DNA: TGTGCCAGCAGCTCCGGCGGGGGGGCCGGCGGGGAGCTGTTTTTT. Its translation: CASSSGGGAGGELFF.

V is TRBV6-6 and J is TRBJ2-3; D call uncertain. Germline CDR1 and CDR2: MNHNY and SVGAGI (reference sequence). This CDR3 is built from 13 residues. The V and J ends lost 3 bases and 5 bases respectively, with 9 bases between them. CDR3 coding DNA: TGTGCCAGCAGTTATGTTGTGGGAGATACGCAGTATTTT. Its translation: CASSYVVGDTQYF.

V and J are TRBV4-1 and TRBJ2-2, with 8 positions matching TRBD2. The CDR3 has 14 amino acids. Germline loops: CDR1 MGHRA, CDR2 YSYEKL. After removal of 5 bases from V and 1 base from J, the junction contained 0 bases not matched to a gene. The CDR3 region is CASSAGGNTGELFF. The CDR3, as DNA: TGCGCCAGCAGCGCGGGGGGGAACACCGGGGAGCTGTTTTTT.

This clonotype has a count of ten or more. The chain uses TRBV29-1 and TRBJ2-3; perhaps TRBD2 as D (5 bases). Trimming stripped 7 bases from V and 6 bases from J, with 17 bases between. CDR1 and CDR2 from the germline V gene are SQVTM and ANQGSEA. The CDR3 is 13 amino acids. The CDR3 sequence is CSAERSGPDTQYF. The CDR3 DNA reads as TGCAGCGCCGAAAGAAGCGGTCCGGATACGCAGTATTTT.

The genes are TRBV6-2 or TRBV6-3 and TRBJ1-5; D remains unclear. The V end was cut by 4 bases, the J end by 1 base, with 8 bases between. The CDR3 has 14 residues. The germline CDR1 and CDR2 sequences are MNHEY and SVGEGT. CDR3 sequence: CASSWRLSNQPQHF. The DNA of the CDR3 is TGTGCCAGCAGTTGGCGGTTAAGCAATCAGCCCCAGCATTTT.

CDR3 DNA sequence: TGTGCCAGCAGCCAAACAGGGGCTCGGGCCGGGGAGCTGTTTTTT. Its translation: CASSQTGARAGELFF. The chain has TRBV7-2 and TRBJ2-2; 7 bases agree with TRBD1. V lost 5 bases and J lost 6; bases outside the gene matches: 9. The CDR3 runs to 15 residues. Germline lookup yields CDR1 SGHTA and CDR2 FQGNSA.

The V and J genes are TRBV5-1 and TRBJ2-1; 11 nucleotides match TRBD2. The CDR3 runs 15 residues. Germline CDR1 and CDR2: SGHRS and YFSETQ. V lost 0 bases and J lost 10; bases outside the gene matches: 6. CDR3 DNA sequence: TGCGCCAGCAGCTTGGTGCCACGGACTAGCGGGGAGCAGTTCTTC. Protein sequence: CASSLVPRTSGEQFF.

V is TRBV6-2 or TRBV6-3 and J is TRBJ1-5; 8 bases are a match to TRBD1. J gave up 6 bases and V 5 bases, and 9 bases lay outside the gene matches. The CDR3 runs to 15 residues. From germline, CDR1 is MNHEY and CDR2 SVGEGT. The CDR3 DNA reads TGTGCCAGCAGTCAACAGGGGGGACGGAGTCAGCCCCAGCATTTT. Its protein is CASSQQGGRSQPQHF.

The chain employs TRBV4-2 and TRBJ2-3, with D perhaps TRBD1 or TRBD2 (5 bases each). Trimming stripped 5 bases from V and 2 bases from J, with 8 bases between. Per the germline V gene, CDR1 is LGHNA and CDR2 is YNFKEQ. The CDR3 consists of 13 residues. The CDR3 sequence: CASSGGFTDTQYF. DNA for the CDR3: TGTGCCAGCAGCGGGGGATTCACAGATACGCAGTATTTT.